These 5 T cell receptor beta chains originate from one sample sequenced in a study of T cell clonotyping in hematopoietic cell transplantation. Produced via immunoSEQ multiplex PCR; TCRdb's table is partial and in-frame only. The sample carries about 5,000 clones, less than 30% recorded once. This specimen was peripheral blood mononuclear cells, taken 180 days after allogeneic stem cell transplant. The source of these receptors is a male patient aged 40-55 years who had an allogeneic stem cell transplant from an unrelated donor, so the T cells may come from the graft donor. Some clones in this sample may be carry-over from other donors' samples.

This clone was recorded a few times. The chain uses TRBV5-5 and TRBJ2-5; D gene ambiguous. Germline V CDR1 and CDR2: SGHKS, YYEKEE (reference sequence). The CDR3 loop spans 14 amino acids. The germline V and J ends were trimmed by 3 bases and 2 bases, with 11 bases remaining between them. The CDR3 DNA reads as TGTGCCAGCAGCTCCCTTGGATCTCAAGAGACCCAGTACTTC. Residues: CASSSLGSQETQYF.

By proportion, this clone is medium-sized (0.01 to 0.1%). The chain uses TRBV11-2 and TRBJ2-5, with 8 positions matching TRBD1. CDR3 size: 14 residues. The trim removed 4 bases at V and 3 bases at J, leaving 4 bases unmatched. Germline V gives CDR1 SGHAT, CDR2 FQNNGV. The CDR3 DNA sequence: TGTGCCAGCAGCTCGGGACAGGTGAAAGAGACCCAGTACTTC. Residues: CASSSGQVKETQYF.

This clone appeared a few times. J is TRBJ2-1 and V is TRBV19; 9 positions match TRBD1. The CDR3 loop spans 14 amino acids. CDR1 and CDR2 (germline): LNHDA, SQIVND (reference sequence). V trimming: 4 bases; J trimming: 7 bases; junction bases outside the gene matches: 5. The CDR3 nucleotides read TGTGCCAGTAGTAAGTCAGGGACAGGGAATGAGCAGTTCTTC. Translated: CASSKSGTGNEQFF. Full variable domain (rest looked up from reference TRBV19 and TRBJ2-1): DGGITQSPKYLFRKEGQNVTLSCEQNLNHDAMYWYRQDPGQGLRLIYYSQIVNDFQKGDIAEGYSVSREKKESFPLTVTSAQKNPTAFYLCASSKSGTGNEQFFGPGTRLTVL.

The sample holds a few counts of this clone. The chain has TRBV28 and TRBJ1-1; D is undetermined. The CDR3 spans 14 residues. Per the germline V gene, CDR1 is MDHEN and CDR2 is SYDVKM. The V gene lost 3 bases and the J gene lost 1 base, with 9 bases spanning the gap. The CDR3, as DNA: TGTGCCAGCAGTTTTCCTGAGGAGAACACTGAAGCTTTCTTT. Its protein is CASSFPEENTEAFF.

This clone has more than one count but fewer than ten. The chain combines TRBV27 with TRBJ2-7; D uncertain. V shed 2 bases and J shed 0 bases, with 8 bases lying between them. Germline V gene data show CDR1 as MNHEY and CDR2 as SMNVEV (reference sequence). CDR3 length: 14 residues. The DNA of the CDR3 is TGTGCCAGCAGTTTAAGGCGGACCTCCTACGAGCAGTACTTC. Its translation: CASSLRRTSYEQYF.